The entry that follows covers one T cell receptor beta chain sequence. Germline CDR1 LGHNT, CDR2 FRNRAP. Trimming took 5 bases from V and 1 from J; bases not matched to a gene: 7. CDR3 length: 15 residues. This entry is derived from a study of blood T cell repertoires in COVID-19. The assay was immunoSEQ multiplex PCR, and TCRdb's table has in-frame clones only and misses some. The sample has about 180,000 clones, about four fifths seen once. This receptor was taken from a man between 65 and 85 years old with active or convalescent COVID-19. The source material was peripheral blood. The rearrangement links TRBV12-5 to TRBJ1-1; 7 bases agree with TRBD1. The CDR3 region is CASGGDSRSNTEAFF. The CDR3 DNA is TGTGCTAGTGGTGGGGACAGCCGGTCGAACACTGAAGCTTTCTTT.